These 15 T cell receptor beta chains were all obtained from the same sample, sequenced in a study of T cell responses to AZD1222 COVID-19 vaccine. The method was immunoSEQ multiplex PCR; TCRdb's version includes in-frame clones alone and lacks a portion of them. The data contain 110,000 to 150,000 clones, 80% to 90% of them singletons. The sequencing here drew on peripheral blood, taken on day 0 of AZD1222 vaccination. The origin of the receptors is an adult in good health.

This clone was seen only a few times. The gene calls are TRBV5-1 and TRBJ1-2; a possible D gene is TRBD1 (5 bases). The CDR3 is made up of 14 amino acids. From germline, CDR1 is SGHRS and CDR2 YFSETQ. V was cut by 6 bases and J by 4 bases, with 16 bases left in between. CDR3 DNA sequence: TGCGCCAGCACCTCCCCTGGGACGGCCTATGGCTACACCTTC. Its translation: CASTSPGTAYGYTF. Drawing the rest from reference TRBV5-1 and TRBJ1-2, the complete variable domain is KAGVTQTPRYLIKTRGQQVTLSCSPISGHRSVSWYQQTPGQGLQFLFEYFSETQRNKGNFPGRFSGRQFSNSRSEMNVSTLELGDSALYLCASTSPGTAYGYTFGSGTRLTVV.

The rearrangement uses TRBV27 and TRBJ1-2; TRBD1 matches 12 bases. The CDR3 runs to 16 residues. The germline V gene encodes CDR1 MNHEY and CDR2 SMNVEV (reference sequence). J gave up 4 bases and V 4 bases, and 7 bases lay outside the gene matches. Here the CDR3 reads CASSSGTGGRSYGYTF. The CDR3 nucleotides are TGTGCCAGCAGTTCGGGGACAGGGGGCAGGAGCTATGGCTACACCTTC.

The chain links TRBV4-2 to TRBJ1-2; no clear D gene. V was cut by 6 bases and J by 8 bases, with 19 bases left in between. The germline gives CDR1 LGHNA, CDR2 YNFKEQ. The CDR3 contains 14 residues. Here the CDR3 reads CASRKSDLVWGYTF. The CDR3 region has the DNA TGTGCCAGCAGAAAATCAGACCTAGTATGGGGCTACACCTTC.

The genes are TRBV7-8 and TRBJ2-3; D may be TRBD2 (7 bases). The germline V gene has CDR1 SGHVS and CDR2 FQNEAQ. V shed 3 bases and J shed 1 base, with 11 bases lying between them. CDR3 length: 15 amino acids. The CDR3 region is CASSFRGGGTDTQYF. The DNA for the CDR3 is TGTGCCAGCAGCTTCAGGGGAGGGGGCACAGATACGCAGTATTTT.

The chain uses TRBV6-6 and TRBJ2-3; D unresolved. Germline V gene sequence: CDR1 MNHNY, CDR2 SVGAGI (reference sequence). This CDR3 is built from 15 residues. Between the trimmed V and J ends, which lost 0 bases and 3 bases, there was a span of 10 bases. The CDR3 DNA is TGTGCCAGCAGTTACTCTAGGGTCCTAACAGATACGCAGTATTTT. It codes for CASSYSRVLTDTQYF.

The chain carries TRBV6-6 and TRBJ1-2, with D maybe TRBD1 (6 bases). Germline CDR1 MNHNY, CDR2 SVGAGI (reference sequence). Trimming cost V 11 bases and J 2 bases, with 21 bases left between them. The CDR3 consists of 15 residues. CDR3 nucleotides: TGTGCCGCCCGGGGGGCGGGAAAGGGGAACTATGGCTACACCTTC. Translation gives CAARGAGKGNYGYTF.

This clone is a singleton in its sample. The chain recombines TRBV19 with TRBJ2-7; no clear D gene. V was shortened by 10 bases and J by 0 bases, with 16 bases between the two germline ends. Germline CDR1 and CDR2: LNHDA and SQIVND (reference sequence). The CDR3 runs to 14 residues. Here the CDR3 DNA reads TGTGCCACCAAAACAGTTAGTAGCTCCTACGAGCAGTACTTC. Protein: CATKTVSSSYEQYF.

The rearrangement joins TRBV5-1 to TRBJ2-3; D is possibly TRBD2 (5 bases). Per germline, CDR1 SGHRS and CDR2 YFSETQ. Trimming stripped 6 bases from V and 4 bases from J, with 15 bases between. The CDR3 sequence is 14 residues long. The CDR3: CASKLAGTSDTQYF. The CDR3 region has the DNA TGCGCCAGCAAGCTAGCTGGTACGTCAGATACGCAGTATTTT.

CDR3 DNA: TGCGCCAGCAGACCGACGGAAAACTATGGCTACACCTTC. Its translation: CASRPTENYGYTF. The chain joins TRBV5-1 to TRBJ1-2; D gene unclear. Trimming took off 5 bases at V and 2 bases at J, with 10 bases between the two ends. The CDR3 has 13 amino acids. Germline V gene lookup returns CDR1 SGHRS and CDR2 YFSETQ.

V is TRBV29-1 and J is TRBJ2-7, with D possibly matching TRBD1 (5 bases). This CDR3 is built from 14 residues. Germline CDR1 and CDR2: SQVTM and ANQGSEA. The V end was cut by 6 bases, the J end by 1 base, with 16 bases between. In nucleotides, the CDR3 is TGCAGCGTCACAGACAGATCTTTTTCCTACGAGCAGTACTTC. Translated, it gives CSVTDRSFSYEQYF.

The CDR3 loop reads CASSLDGGLETQYF. The CDR3 bases are TGTGCCAGCAGCTTAGATGGGGGTCTGGAGACCCAGTACTTC. This rearrangement joins TRBV7-6 to TRBJ2-5; D tentatively reads TRBD1 or TRBD2 (5 bases each). The CDR3 loop spans 14 amino acids. Germline values: CDR1 SGHVS, CDR2 FNYEAQ. Between the trimmed V and J ends, which lost 1 base and 5 bases, there was a span of 11 bases.

This sequence joins TRBV25-1 and TRBJ1-2; D remains unclear. Germline V gene sequence: CDR1 MGHDK, CDR2 SYGVNS. The CDR3 consists of 13 residues. V was clipped by 4 bases and J by 3 bases, with 9 bases between them. Written as DNA, the CDR3 is TGTGCCAGCAGTGCTCGACGAGACTATGGCTACACCTTC. It is translated as CASSARRDYGYTF.

This clone ranks as medium-sized. V is TRBV11-2 and J is TRBJ1-1, with D tentatively TRBD1 (6 bases). The length of the CDR3 is 18 residues. V lost 1 base and J 5 bases, leaving 23 bases between the germline ends. The germline gives CDR1 SGHAT, CDR2 FQNNGV. The CDR3 sequence is CASSLVLGEGHRRTEAFF. DNA for the CDR3: TGTGCCAGCAGCTTAGTTTTAGGGGAGGGACACCGAAGGACTGAAGCTTTCTTT.

V gene TRBV3-1 (or the pseudogene TRBV3-2) combines with J gene TRBJ1-6; no definite D call. The CDR3 loop spans 17 amino acids. Per the germline V gene, CDR1 is LGHDT and CDR2 is YNNKEL (reference sequence). Trimming stripped 1 base from V and 9 bases from J, with 19 bases between. CDR3 nucleotide sequence: TGTGCCAGCAGCCAAGGTGGCTACTCCGTTAGTGGTTCACCCCTCCACTTT. It is translated as CASSQGGYSVSGSPLHF.

J is TRBJ1-5 and V is TRBV6-5; no clear D gene. Germline V lookup: CDR1 MNHEY, CDR2 SVGAGI. CDR3 size: 13 residues. Trimming stripped 8 bases from V and 7 bases from J, with 15 bases between. For the CDR3, the DNA is TGTGCCAGCCGACCCGATTTGGGGCAGCCCCAGCATTTT. Protein sequence: CASRPDLGQPQHF.